A selection of T cell receptor beta chains follows, all from one sample in a study of graft-versus-host responses after intestinal transplantation. The method was immunoSEQ multiplex PCR; TCRdb's version includes in-frame clones alone and lacks a portion of them. Of some 8,000 clones in the sample, 95% to 98% were seen once. The sample in question was PBMCs, obtained 23 days after intestinal transplant. Source of these receptors: a human patient who received an intestinal transplant, so some T cells may come from the graft donor. Each CDR3 is given with its conserved first and last residue. A D gene is named only where the DNA matches it firmly.

>TRBJ2-7|TRBV6-6|TRBD2
CASSSGLAGSYEQYF
>TRBJ2-3|TRBV5-6|-
CASSLAGRTDTQYF
>TRBJ2-7|TRBV29-1|-
CSSPHGGPYEQYF
>TRBJ2-7|TRBV21-1|-
CASRLAGGGAYAGERSVSYEQYF
>TRBJ1-3|TRBV5-1|-
CASSLAVGPGNTIYF
>TRBJ2-5|TRBV19|-
CASRKQSSYQETQYF
>TRBJ2-3|TRBV28|-
CASSLGGSTDTQYF
>TRBJ2-7|TRBV7-9|-
CASSSGLLSSYEQYF
>TRBJ2-3|TRBV4-2|TRBD2
CASSQDPSGSGTDTQYF
>TRBJ1-3|TRBV11-2|-
CASSLVRGSGNTIYF
>TRBJ1-1|TRBV5-6|-
CASSVNTEAFF
>TRBJ2-5|TRBV7-9|-
CASSLVSPSFPQYF
>TRBJ2-3|TRBV5-4|-
CASSLERLGPHWYF
>TRBJ2-5|TRBV6-5|TRBD2
CASSYSGIGIETQYF
>TRBJ1-2|TRBV29-1|-
CSVEVHYGYTF
>TRBJ1-3|TRBV12-5|-
CASGFSGTGNTIYF
>TRBJ1-2|TRBV4-1|-
CASSQDFLGTSFLYGYTF
>TRBJ2-7|TRBV6-5|-
CASSGGPTTYEQYF
>TRBJ1-5|TRBV27|-
CASSLSVGNNQPQHF
>TRBJ1-2|TRBV5-4|-
CASSFSGGSNGYTF
>TRBJ2-1|TRBV6-5|-
CASSYMVGAYNEQFF
>TRBJ2-3|TRBV5-1|-
CASSLGLSTDTQYF
>TRBJ2-1|TRBV6-5|-
CASSLGTYNEQFF
>TRBJ1-3|TRBV7-6|-
CASSPRGGDDGNTIYF
>TRBJ2-1|TRBV27|-
CATRRTETSYNEQFF
>TRBJ1-5|TRBV2|-
CASSGPGSNQPQHF
>TRBJ2-7|TRBV5-1|TRBD1
CASSLAGTGTYEQYF
>TRBJ2-7|TRBV6-5|-
CAISPLDTSYEQYF
>TRBJ2-1|TRBV19|TRBD1
CASSRQGGYNEQFF
>TRBJ2-7|TRBV5-4|-
CASSLGPNYEQYF
>TRBJ1-5|TRBV27|-
CASSLTPVLADSNQPQHF
>TRBJ2-1|TRBV30|TRBD2
CAWSVSWLADHNEQFF
>TRBJ2-7|TRBV4-2|TRBD2
CASSQDPSGPRGYEQYF
>TRBJ2-7|TRBV10-3|-
CAIPRRWGTTYYEQYF
>TRBJ2-2|TRBV5-6|-
CASSFWATGELFF
>TRBJ2-2|TRBV6-5|-
CASSYSGTGELFF
>TRBJ2-7|TRBV2|-
CASSDLSYEQYF
>TRBJ2-7|TRBV27|-
CASSLDSVGEQYF
>TRBJ2-7|TRBV11-3|-
CASSPLLDGYEQYF
>TRBJ2-5|TRBV28|TRBD1
CASSLVSPPLDRGHPSVQETQYF
>TRBJ2-3|TRBV9|TRBD1
CASSPGQGLDTQYF
>TRBJ2-3|TRBV6-5|TRBD2
CASRVGLAATDTQYF
>TRBJ2-7|TRBV30|-
CAWSLSPQSSYEQYF
>TRBJ1-1|TRBV19|TRBD1
CASSARDRTIGAFF
>TRBJ1-3|TRBV5-1|-
CASSQERGMGNTIYF
>TRBJ2-7|TRBV7-8|-
CASSLGSGETYEQYF
>TRBJ1-2|TRBV6-9|-
CASSYHNYGYTF
>TRBJ2-7|TRBV28|TRBD1
CASSLEPGQNYEQYF
>TRBJ2-7|TRBV11-2|-
CASSHFARNYEQYF
>TRBJ2-3|TRBV27|-
CASSWIGGNTDTQYF
>TRBJ2-7|TRBV7-9|-
CASSVEPYEQYF
>TRBJ2-3|TRBV18|TRBD2
CASSRPGLAGPTDTQYF
>TRBJ2-1|TRBV5-4|TRBD2
CASSLGLAGGPYRVYNEQFF
>TRBJ2-7|TRBV6-6|-
CASSYSLGGASYEQYF
>TRBJ2-7|TRBV27|-
CASSSGAYEQYF
>TRBJ1-2|TRBV19|TRBD1
CASSFTGGDYGYTF
>TRBJ2-5|TRBV9|TRBD2
CASSVGGLAGETQYF